This is a list of T cell receptor beta chains from one sample in a study of T cell repertoires in cytomegalovirus infection. TCRdb called the reads again in MiXCR, with one record for every CDR3 protein. The sample lists about a million distinct CDR3 sequences, around 29% occurring once. No cognate antigen is known for these TCRs. Source: cultured CD8+ T cells from PBMCs, taken from culture after CMV antigen stimulation. The receptors were gathered from a human donor in good health (CMV status not recorded). Some clones in this sample may be carry-over from other donors' samples. Each CDR3 is given with its conserved first and last residue. The size of a clone is reported for some rows only, either as once, few or many, or as a class for expanded clones.

TRBJ2-2 - TRBV11-2 CASSFSTAGTAGELFF
TRBJ2-3 many TRBV7-2 CASSRPLSGHADTQYF
TRBJ2-5 - TRBV28 CASSFPTGSTETQYF
TRBJ1-2 - TRBV19 CASSTPWDRERGGYTF
TRBJ2-7 - TRBV19 CASSPLRTSSYEQYF
TRBJ2-1 - TRBV6-6 CASTQTGSSSEEFF
TRBJ1-5 - TRBV7-9 CASSSERGRNQPQHF
TRBJ2-5 - TRBV9 CASSVAGGEGETQYF
TRBJ1-1 many TRBV6-1 CASGKNTEAFF
TRBJ2-7 many TRBV7-2 CASSLNSGVGHEQYF
TRBJ2-1 - TRBV19 CASSMDRDPYNEQFF
TRBJ1-1 - TRBV27 CASSLFFGTGEEDTEAFF
TRBJ1-5 - TRBV5-5 CASSPHQVTTGITSNQPQHF
TRBJ2-1 - TRBV12-5 CASGRDRGNEQFF
TRBJ1-2 few TRBV7-2 CASSLPPGQGAFGYTF
TRBJ1-4 - TRBV5-4 CASRSINQGEKLFF
TRBJ1-2 many TRBV7-8 CASSPPGSRRVGYGYTF
TRBJ2-7 - TRBV11-2 CASTNRVSYEQYF